Reported below is one T cell receptor beta chain. These data belong to a study of blood T cell repertoires in COVID-19. Study summary: COVID-19 samples from acute and convalescent phases originated in the United States, Italy and Spain. In each case, the material was cDNA or gDNA derived from T cells, B-cell-depleted T cells, or PBMCs.

In the original workflow: Researchers report that nucleated cell counts were estimated from reference gene primer amplification. Profiled with immunoSEQ multiplex PCR; TCRdb holds only in-frame clones, not every one. V, J and clone size were drawn from that table, and D and trimming were deduced from the DNA. The sample yields 300,000 to 450,000 clones, about 92% seen once. It was during active infection that Seattle patients were enrolled and then longitudinally followed. The receptor was derived from a woman aged 55-69 years with COVID-19, enrolled during active disease. The specimen sequenced was peripheral blood.

DNA of the CDR3: TGCGCCAGCAGCTTGGCGGGGGTTAGCAATCAGCCCCAGCATTTT. Translating it yields CASSLAGVSNQPQHF. The chain is built from TRBV5-1 and TRBJ1-5, with D possibly TRBD1 on 5 matching bases. The CDR3 contains 15 residues. The V end was cut by 0 bases, the J end by 0 bases, with 7 bases between. Germline CDR1 is SGHRS and CDR2 is YFSETQ.